The text below deals with one T cell receptor beta chain. Antigen specificity is unknown. The data are from a study of radiation and T cells in renal cell carcinoma. Germline lookup yields CDR1 PRHDT and CDR2 FYEKMQ (reference sequence). Between the trimmed V and J ends, which lost 4 bases and 2 bases, there was a span of 16 bases. There are 16 residues in the CDR3. Sequencing used immunoSEQ multiplex PCR; TCRdb keeps in-frame clones, though not all of them. There are around 23,000 clones in the sample; approximately 54% occur only once, and roughly 20% lies in the top ten. Indicated treatment: treatment-naive control, cytoreductive nephrectomy. Controls were unirradiated tumors from treatment-naive cytoreductive nephrectomy patients. Study results and limitations: Dominant CDR3 motifs were more common in irradiated tumors than controls. Compared with controls, irradiated tumors showed greater TCR clonality. Sampling covered only around 0.98 g of each tumor.

The V gene is TRBV13, the J gene TRBJ2-3, with D possibly being TRBD2 (6 bases). The source is a human donor with renal cell carcinoma. The sample here was tumor tissue, taken from a patient whose treatment was nephrectomy without radiotherapy. CDR3 sequence (DNA): TGTGCCAGCAGCTCTGGGACTCCCACATACACAGATACGCAGTATTTT. As protein: CASSSGTPTYTDTQYF.